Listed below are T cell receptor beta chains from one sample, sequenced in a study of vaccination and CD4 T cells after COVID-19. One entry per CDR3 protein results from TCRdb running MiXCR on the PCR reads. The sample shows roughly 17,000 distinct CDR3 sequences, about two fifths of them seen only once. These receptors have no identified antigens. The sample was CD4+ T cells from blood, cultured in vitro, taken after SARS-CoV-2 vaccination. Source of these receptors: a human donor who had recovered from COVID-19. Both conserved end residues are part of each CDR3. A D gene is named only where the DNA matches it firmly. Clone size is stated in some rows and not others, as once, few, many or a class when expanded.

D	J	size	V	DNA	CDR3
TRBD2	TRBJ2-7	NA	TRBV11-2	TGTGCCAGCAGCTTTAGCGGGTACTCCTACGAGCAGTACTTC	CASSFSGYSYEQYF
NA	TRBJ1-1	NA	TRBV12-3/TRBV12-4	TGTGCCAGCAGACCCCGTGGGACTGAAGCTTTCTTT	CASRPRGTEAFF
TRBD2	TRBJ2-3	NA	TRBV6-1	TGTGCCAGCAGCCGGGGGACTAGCGGGAGGAGGGCTCTCACAGATACGCAGTATTTT	CASSRGTSGRRALTDTQYF
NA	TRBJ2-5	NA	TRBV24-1	TGTGCCACCAGTGATCCCCATGAGACCCAGTACTTC	CATSDPHETQYF
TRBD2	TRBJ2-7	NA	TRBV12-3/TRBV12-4	TGTGCCAGCAGTCCCCGGTTAGCGGGAGCCCACGAGCAGTACTTC	CASSPRLAGAHEQYF
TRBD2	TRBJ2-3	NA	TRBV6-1	TGTGCCAGCAGTGAAGGGCTAGCGGGGGGGGGGAACACAGATACGCAGTATTTT	CASSEGLAGGGNTDTQYF
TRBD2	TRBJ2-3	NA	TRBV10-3	TGTGCCATCAGTCTACAGACTAGCGGGAGCACAGATACGCAGTATTTT	CAISLQTSGSTDTQYF
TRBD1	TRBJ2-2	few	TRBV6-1	TGTGCCAGCAGTCGACCTAGGACAGGGACGTCGAACACCGGGGAGCTGTTTTTT	CASSRPRTGTSNTGELFF
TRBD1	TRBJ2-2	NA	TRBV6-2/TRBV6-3	TGTGCCAGCACCACAGGGGGCCGGAACACCGGGGAGCTGTTTTTT	CASTTGGRNTGELFF
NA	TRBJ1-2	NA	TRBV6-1	TGTGCCAGCAATGGGCGTGGATTACCTGGCTACACCTTC	CASNGRGLPGYTF
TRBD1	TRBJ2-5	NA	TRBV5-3	TGTGCCAGCAGCTTTGGTTTAGGGGGCCCACCGTCCGAGACCCAGTACTTC	CASSFGLGGPPSETQYF
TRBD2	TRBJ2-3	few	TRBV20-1	TGCAGTGCTGGGACTAGCGGAAGCACAGATACGCAGTATTTT	CSAGTSGSTDTQYF
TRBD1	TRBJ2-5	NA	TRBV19	TGTGCCAGTAGTATTCCGACAGGGGGCTTTGAGACCCAGTACTTC	CASSIPTGGFETQYF
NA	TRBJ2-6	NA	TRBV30	TGTGCCAGTGGCAGATCGTTCTCTGGGGCCAACGTCCTGACTTTC	CASGRSFSGANVLTF
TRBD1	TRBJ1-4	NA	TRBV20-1	TGCAGTGCCCTCCCCCGACAGGGAGGAGGAGAAAAACTGTTTTTT	CSALPRQGGGEKLFF
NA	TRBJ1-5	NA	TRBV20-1	TGCAGTGCTAGAGACAAGGGAAATCAGCCCCAGCATTTT	CSARDKGNQPQHF
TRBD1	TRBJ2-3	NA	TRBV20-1	TGCAGTTTTCCCGGGACAGGGACAGATACGCAGTATTTT	CSFPGTGTDTQYF
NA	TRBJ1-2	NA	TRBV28	TGTGCCAGCAGCCCTGGGGCCGGTTTCTATGGCTACACCTTC	CASSPGAGFYGYTF
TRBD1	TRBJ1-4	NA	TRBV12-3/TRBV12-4	TGTGCCAGCAGTTTAGCGGGGACAGGGACTGAAAAACTGTTTTTT	CASSLAGTGTEKLFF
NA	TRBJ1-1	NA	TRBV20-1	TGCAGAGGGACCTCAGCGAACACTGAAGCTTTCTTT	CRGTSANTEAFF
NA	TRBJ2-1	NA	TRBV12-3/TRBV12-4	TGTGCCAGCAGTTCCAGAAACAGTGTCAATGAGCAGTTCTTC	CASSSRNSVNEQFF
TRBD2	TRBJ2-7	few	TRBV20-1	TGCAGTGCTAGTTTGGCGGGAGTAGGAAGGGTCAAGCAGTACTTC	CSASLAGVGRVKQYF
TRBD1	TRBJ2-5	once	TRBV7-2	TGTACCAGCGGGCAACAGGGGTGGGAGACCCAGTACTTC	CTSGQQGWETQYF
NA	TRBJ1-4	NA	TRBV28	TGTGCCAGCAGCTCAAGGTCTGAAAAACTGTTTTTT	CASSSRSEKLFF
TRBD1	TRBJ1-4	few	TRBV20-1	TGCAGTGCAAGGACAGGGCTCGAAAAACTGTTTTTT	CSARTGLEKLFF
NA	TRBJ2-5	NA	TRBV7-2	TGTGCCAGCGGATACAGGAGACAAGAGACCCAGTACTTC	CASGYRRQETQYF
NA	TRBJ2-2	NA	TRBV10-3	TGTGCCATCAGTGAGTCCGGGGGTTATTACACCGGGGAGCTGTTTTTT	CAISESGGYYTGELFF